This T cell receptor beta chain was profiled in a study of T cell responses to AZD1222 COVID-19 vaccine. Findings and limits, study-wide: There were mostly white British donors and more females than males, and clonal diversity was possibly underestimated. The repertoires were collected only after the peak T cell response. The number of AZD1222 recipients seropositive at baseline was only 6 or 7.

Assay: immunoSEQ multiplex PCR; the TCRdb copy retains only in-frame clones and omits some. The repertoire has some 150,000 clones, around 85% of them found once; the top ten carry 7.9%. Regarding this clone: Its antigen is undetermined.

The TCR sequence derives from an adult who received the MenACWY meningococcal vaccine as a control. The starting material was peripheral blood, obtained 28 days after the second dose of the MenACWY control vaccine.

For the CDR3, the DNA is TGTGCCAGCAGCTCCCCGACTAGCGGGAGTTACAATGAGCAGTTCTTC. Encoded protein: CASSSPTSGSYNEQFF. The J gene is TRBJ2-1, the V gene TRBV7-9; 12 bases map to TRBD2. The CDR3 is 16 residues long. Looked up from germline, CDR1 is SEHNR and CDR2 is FQNEAQ (reference sequence). Losses at the gene ends were 4 bases for V and 4 bases for J; bases not matched to a gene: 5. Looking up the rest from reference TRBV7-9 and TRBJ2-1 gives the full variable domain: DTGVSQNPRHKITKRGQNVTFRCDPISEHNRLYWYRQTLGQGPEFLTYFQNEAQLEKSRLLSDRFSAERPKGSFSTLEIQRTEQGDSAMYLCASSSPTSGSYNEQFFGPGTRLTVL.